These T cell receptor beta chains were read from a single sample in a study of blood T cell repertoires in COVID-19. Assay: immunoSEQ multiplex PCR; the TCRdb copy retains only in-frame clones and omits some. The table includes 70,000 to 95,000 clones, around 90% detected once. Material for sequencing was peripheral blood. The receptors stem from a woman in her seventies with acute or convalescent COVID-19. Both conserved end residues are part of each CDR3. Each record gives: D gene, J gene, V gene, CDR3 protein, CDR3 DNA. The D gene is left open where the match is weak.

>.|TRBJ1-1|TRBV27
CASSSSRGEAFF
TGTGCTAGCAGTTCCAGCCGGGGTGAAGCTTTCTTT
>.|TRBJ2-1|TRBV3-1/TRBV3-2
CASSQVTRNEQFF
TGTGCCAGCAGCCAAGTTACTAGAAATGAGCAGTTCTTC
>TRBD2|TRBJ2-7|TRBV28
CASSRDYGSSYEQYF
TGTGCCAGCAGTAGGGACTACGGAAGCTCCTACGAGCAGTACTTC
>TRBD2|TRBJ2-7|TRBV7-8
CASNIAGGAYEQYF
TGTGCCAGCAATATTGCGGGGGGAGCCTACGAGCAGTACTTC
>TRBD2|TRBJ2-2|TRBV29-1
CSVRAGGGPATGELFF
TGCAGCGTCAGGGCGGGGGGTGGACCCGCCACCGGGGAGCTGTTTTTT
>TRBD1|TRBJ2-1|TRBV5-4
CASSPQGALNEQFF
TGTGCCAGCAGCCCACAGGGGGCTCTCAATGAGCAGTTCTTC
>.|TRBJ2-3|TRBV13
CASSPWTTPTDTQYF
TGTGCCAGCAGCCCATGGACTACCCCCACAGATACGCAGTATTTT
>.|TRBJ2-7|TRBV6-5
CATASGFEQYF
TGTGCCACAGCCTCAGGGTTCGAGCAGTACTTC
>TRBD2|TRBJ2-5|TRBV27
CASSRLAITRGGEETQYF
TGTGCCAGCAGTCGGCTAGCGATAACGCGTGGGGGGGAAGAGACCCAGTACTTC
>.|TRBJ2-7|TRBV2
CASSDGLPSYEQYF
TGTGCCAGCAGTGACGGACTGCCCTCCTACGAGCAGTACTTC
>.|TRBJ2-7|TRBV5-4
CASSWAGGGASKREQYF
TGTGCCAGCAGCTGGGCCGGTGGGGGCGCGAGTAAACGCGAGCAGTACTTC
>.|TRBJ2-3|TRBV5-4
CASSSGGLGSTDTQYF
TGTGCCAGCAGCTCCGGCGGGCTAGGTAGCACAGATACGCAGTATTTT
>.|TRBJ1-2|TRBV5-1
CASSTDRIALYGYTF
TGCGCCAGCAGCACCGACAGAATCGCACTATATGGCTACACCTTC
>.|TRBJ2-7|TRBV7-9
CASSLDIFKQYF
TGTGCCAGCAGCCTTGACATTTTCAAGCAGTACTTC
>TRBD1|TRBJ2-7|TRBV28
CASSFDRGPFEQYF
TGTGCCAGCAGTTTCGACAGGGGGCCTTTCGAGCAGTACTTC
>.|TRBJ1-2|TRBV19
CASSMVRGTGYTF
TGTGCCAGTAGTATGGTCCGGGGTACTGGCTACACCTTC
>TRBD2|TRBJ2-7|TRBV27
CASSLLAGGVRDYEQYF
TGTGCCAGCAGTTTACTAGCGGGAGGGGTTAGGGACTACGAGCAGTACTTC
>TRBD2|TRBJ2-7|TRBV5-1
CASMERGGSGEQYF
TGCGCCAGCATGGAGCGGGGGGGCTCCGGGGAGCAGTACTTC